Below are 2 T cell receptor beta chains sequenced from a single sample in a study of blood T cell repertoires in COVID-19. Produced via immunoSEQ multiplex PCR; TCRdb's table is partial and in-frame only. The sample lists approximately 90,000 clones, over 70% occurring once. The sample taken for sequencing was peripheral blood. The receptors come from a woman of 80 years or more with active or convalescent COVID-19.

The genes are TRBV9 and TRBJ2-2, with 10 bases lining up with TRBD1. Germline V gene data show CDR1 as SGDLS and CDR2 as YYNGEE. J gave up 4 bases and V 4 bases, and 7 bases lay outside the gene matches. The length of the CDR3 is 16 residues. The CDR3 loop reads CASSPSGTGATGELFF. The DNA of the CDR3 is TGTGCCAGCAGCCCGTCGGGGACAGGGGCCACCGGGGAGCTGTTTTTT.

Notes on this clone: The sample contains more than one DNA sequence encoding this CDR3. The V call is TRBV6-6, the J call TRBJ1-2, with 9 bases that match TRBD1. The junction had 1 base not matched to a gene; V was cut back by 5 bases and J by 3 bases. Germline values: CDR1 MNHNY, CDR2 SVGAGI (reference sequence). CDR3 length equals 13 residues. The CDR3 protein is CASSRDRDYGYTF. The DNA of the CDR3 is TGTGCCAGCAGTCGGGACAGGGACTATGGCTACACCTTC.